This section outlines one TCR beta chain sequence together with its context. Antigen: not known. PCR amplification relied on 60 Vbeta primers (plus 13 Jbeta primers). Libraries were prepared by immunoSEQ multiplex PCR; TCRdb keeps only in-frame clonotypes and omits some of them. The sample yields some 140,000 clones, roughly three quarters seen once. This specimen belongs to a study of cytomegalovirus exposure and HLA in healthy donors. V shed 3 bases and J shed 6 bases, with 22 bases lying between them. The CDR3 has 16 amino acids. CDR1 is SGHRS, CDR2 YFSETQ, per germline. Notes on the study in general: In vitro confirmation showed a few CMV-associated chains to be CMV antigen specific.

The material sequenced was PBMCs. The sequence was obtained from a man in his forties in good health and CMV-seronegative. The chain recombines TRBV5-1 with TRBJ2-7; possibly TRBD1 for D (6 bases). CDR3 residues: CASSSTFDRLAGEQYF. As DNA, the CDR3 is TGCGCCAGCAGCTCTACCTTCGACAGGTTGGCTGGCGAGCAGTACTTC.